The 19 T cell receptor beta chains in this list originate from one sample, sequenced in a study of early T cells in non-severe SARS-CoV-2 infection. Via MiXCR, TCRdb re-called the 5' RACE reads, giving one row per CDR3 protein. The table lists about 77,000 distinct CDR3 sequences, roughly a sixth of them singletons. Sequenced material: whole blood. The receptors stem from an adult who was a healthcare worker with PCR-confirmed SARS-CoV-2 infection or an uninfected control (not recorded which).

There are a few counts of this clonotype. The rearrangement links TRBV11-2 to TRBJ1-4; 7 bases line up with TRBD1. This CDR3 spans 14 amino acids. The V and J ends lost 3 bases and 6 bases, in that order; junction bases with no gene match: 4. Germline CDR1 and CDR2: SGHAT and FQNNGV. The CDR3 DNA sequence: TGTGCCAGCAGCTTCAGGGGGGTGGATGAAAAACTGTTTTTT. It is translated as CASSFRGVDEKLFF.

The rearrangement joins TRBV12-2 to TRBJ2-7; the table's D call TRBD1 went unverified against the DNA. TRBV12-2 is a pseudogene. The CDR3 runs to 16 residues. The CDR3 loop reads CASRLVRVWIFYEQYF. Written as DNA, the CDR3 is TGTGCAAGTCGCTTAGTCCGGGTCTGGATTTTCTACGAGCAGTACTTC.

This clonotype was seen a handful of times. V and J are TRBV3-1 and TRBJ1-2, with D possibly TRBD1 on 6 matching bases. Germline lookup yields CDR1 LGHDT and CDR2 YNNKEL (reference sequence). This CDR3 comprises 15 residues. V was trimmed by 4 bases and J by 8 bases, leaving 20 bases between them. The chain's CDR3 is CASSPTGLALGGYTF. As DNA, the CDR3 is TGTGCCAGCAGCCCTACAGGGCTGGCCTTGGGAGGCTACACCTTC. The whole variable domain, remainder taken from reference TRBV3-1 and TRBJ1-2, is DTAVSQTPKYLVTQMGNDKSIKCEQNLGHDTMYWYKQDSKKFLKIMFSYNNKELIINETVPNRFSPKSPDKAHLNLHINSLELGDSAVYFCASSPTGLALGGYTFGSGTRLTVV.

This clonotype was counted ten times or more. This chain uses TRBV19 with TRBJ2-7, with 7 positions matching TRBD1. With 8 bases clipped from V and 12 bases from J, the junction kept 13 bases outside the gene matches. CDR1 is LNHDA and CDR2 is SQIVND in the germline V gene (reference sequence). CDR3 length: 12 residues. The CDR3 DNA is TGTGCCAGTGCCGGGACAGCCTCGTTTCCGTACTTC. Translating it yields CASAGTASFPYF.

The chain employs TRBV12-3 or TRBV12-4 and TRBJ2-4; D is ambiguous. The CDR3 extends over 16 amino acids. Trimming stripped 6 bases from V and 5 bases from J, with 20 bases between. CDR3 DNA sequence: TGTGCCAGCAGCGAAAGGGTTGAGACAAATCAAAACATTCAGTACTTC. It is translated as CASSERVETNQNIQYF.

This clonotype has at least ten counts. This chain links TRBV20-1 with TRBJ1-5; D is perhaps TRBD1 (5 bases). Germline lookup yields CDR1 DFQATT and CDR2 SNEGSKA (reference sequence). V was pared by 1 base and J by 3 bases, with 13 bases between. CDR3 size: 15 residues. CDR3 coding DNA: TGCAGTGCTAGAGTCCCCCGGGGCAACAATCAGCCCCAGCATTTT. Protein product: CSARVPRGNNQPQHF.

The chain combines TRBV10-3 with TRBJ1-6; tentative D call: TRBD1 (6 bases). The V gene's germline CDR1 is ENHRY and CDR2 SYGVKD. Between the trimmed V and J ends, which lost 7 bases and 7 bases, there was a span of 14 bases. The CDR3 length is 14 residues. The CDR3 protein is CAIKAAGANSPLHF. The CDR3 DNA reads TGTGCCATCAAGGCGGCAGGGGCCAATTCACCCCTCCACTTT.

In its sample, this clonotype was seen a few times. The chain is built from TRBV20-1 and TRBJ2-1; 9 positions match TRBD2. The J segment lost 4 bases and the V segment lost 4 bases, leaving 5 bases of the junction unmatched. Germline V gene sequence: CDR1 DFQATT, CDR2 SNEGSKA (reference sequence). This CDR3 has 14 residues. The CDR3 reads CSANSGGLYNEQFF. As DNA, the CDR3 is TGCAGTGCTAATAGCGGGGGCCTTTACAATGAGCAGTTCTTC.

This clonotype was found a few times. The genes are TRBV10-3 and TRBJ2-3; 9 bases align to TRBD2. CDR1 and CDR2 from the germline V gene are ENHRY and SYGVKD. This CDR3 is built from 14 residues. The V segment lost 6 bases and the J segment 1 base; nucleotides outside the gene matches: 2. The CDR3 bases are TGTGCCATCAGCGTAGCGGGGGGCACAGATACGCAGTATTTT. Amino acids: CAISVAGGTDTQYF.

This clonotype was counted only a few times. The chain combines TRBV6-2 or TRBV6-3 with TRBJ2-2, with TRBD1 identical over 11 bases. The CDR3 consists of 15 residues. The germline CDR1 and CDR2 sequences are MNHEY and SVGEGT. With V trimmed by 4 bases and J by 6 bases, 4 bases remained unmatched. DNA for the CDR3: TGTGCCAGCAGTTTAGGACAGGGGGCCGCCGGGGAGCTGTTTTTT. Protein: CASSLGQGAAGELFF.

This clonotype was detected only a few times. This sequence joins TRBV20-1 and TRBJ1-4; D gene unclear. CDR3 length: 16 residues. The germline CDR1 and CDR2 sequences are DFQATT and SNEGSKA (reference sequence). V was clipped by 0 bases and J by 6 bases, with 17 bases between them. The DNA of the CDR3 is TGCAGTGCTAGAGATCCCGCGGCAGCCGTTGATGAAAAACTGTTTTTT. Encoded protein: CSARDPAAAVDEKLFF.

The chain joins TRBV24-1 to TRBJ2-3; TRBD2 aligns across 12 bases. Germline V gives CDR1 KGHDR, CDR2 SFDVKD. The CDR3 runs 17 residues. V was pared by 3 bases and J by 2 bases, with 5 bases of the junction left unmatched. CDR3 region: CATSDPSGRAFTDTQYF. CDR3 coding DNA: TGTGCCACCAGTGATCCTAGCGGGAGGGCCTTCACAGATACGCAGTATTTT.

As concerns this clonotype: At one end the junction does not follow the germline gene, possibly because of a read error. The chain recombines TRBV11-2 with TRBJ1-1; D unresolved. Germline lookup yields CDR1 SGHAT and CDR2 FQNNGV. The CDR3 is 16 residues long. DNA of the CDR3: TGTGCCAGCAGCCTAGGAGGAGGGTGGATGAACACTGAATCTTTCTTT. Translation: CASSLGGGWMNTESFF.

This chain links TRBV20-1 with TRBJ2-3; D remains ambiguous. In germline, CDR1 is DFQATT, CDR2 SNEGSKA (reference sequence). The CDR3 sequence is 14 residues long. Trimming removed 5 bases from V and 3 bases from J, with 15 bases in between. Here the CDR3 DNA reads TGCAGTGCTCCTCTCGGCGTGGTGACAGATACGCAGTATTTT. Its translation: CSAPLGVVTDTQYF.

The chain carries TRBV15 and TRBJ2-5, with D perhaps TRBD1 or TRBD2 (6 bases each). V dropped 0 bases and J dropped 1 base, with 9 bases sitting between them. Germline-derived CDR1 and CDR2 are LNHNV and YYDKDF (reference sequence). CDR3 length equals 15 residues. The DNA of the CDR3 is TGTGCCACCAGCAGAGATGGAGGGGGCCAAGAGACCCAGTACTTC. It specifies CATSRDGGGQETQYF.

This chain links TRBV7-6 with TRBJ2-3; D remains ambiguous. Trimming stripped 1 base from V and 6 bases from J, with 8 bases between. This CDR3 spans 13 amino acids. Germline V CDR1 and CDR2: SGHVS, FNYEAQ. The CDR3 nucleotides read TGTGCCAGCAGCTTAGATTTAACGGATACGCAGTATTTT. Protein: CASSLDLTDTQYF.

This clonotype was counted ten times or more. The genes are TRBV2 and TRBJ2-2; 7 bases line up with TRBD1. Germline lookup yields CDR1 SNHLY and CDR2 FYNNEI. The CDR3 has 15 residues. V shed 6 bases, J shed 5 bases, and the junction held 9 bases outside the gene matches. The CDR3 DNA reads as TGTGCCAGCAGCGATGACAGGGCCGGGACCGGGGAGCTGTTTTTT. Translating it yields CASSDDRAGTGELFF. Together with reference TRBV2 and TRBJ2-2, the CDR3 gives the full variable domain: EPEVTQTPSHQVTQMGQEVILRCVPISNHLYFYWYRQILGQKVEFLVSFYNNEISEKSEIFDDQFSVERPDGSNFTLKIRSTKLEDSAMYFCASSDDRAGTGELFFGEGSRLTVL.

The chain carries TRBV20-1 and TRBJ2-4; D unclear. This CDR3 spans 15 amino acids. The V and J ends lost 3 bases and 0 bases respectively, with 12 bases between them. Per the germline V gene, CDR1 is DFQATT and CDR2 is SNEGSKA (reference sequence). The CDR3 DNA is TGCAGTGCTAGTGGCTACGATGTAGCCAAAAACATTCAGTACTTC. It encodes CSASGYDVAKNIQYF.

This chain joins TRBV20-1 and TRBJ2-7; D unresolved. Germline V gives CDR1 DFQATT, CDR2 SNEGSKA (reference sequence). The CDR3 has 13 residues. V was pared by 4 bases and J by 0 bases, with 10 bases between. CDR3 sequence (DNA): TGCAGTGCTAAGGTCCCCGGCTCCTACGAGCAGTACTTC. It codes for CSAKVPGSYEQYF.